A single sample gave rise to the 26 T cell receptor beta chains below, sequenced in a study of OX40 agonist ivuxolimab in advanced cancers. Using immunoSEQ multiplex PCR, the repertoire was profiled, and TCRdb retains in-frame clones only, with some absent. The repertoire has fewer than 100,000 clones, about 89% of them found once; the top ten carry roughly 0.77%. Sequencing used CD4+ or CD8+ T cells sorted from blood, obtained in a trial of the OX40 agonist ivuxolimab. These receptors were taken from an adult with an advanced solid tumor such as melanoma, head and neck, liver or kidney cancer.

V usage is TRBV5-1 and J usage is TRBJ1-6, with D possibly TRBD1 on 6 matching bases. Germline CDR1 and CDR2: SGHRS and YFSETQ. V was pared by 2 bases and J by 10 bases, with 16 bases between. The CDR3 extends over 15 amino acids. CDR3 sequence (DNA): TGCGCCAGCAGCTTTCTTCAGGGGTGGAACTCACCCCTCCACTTT. This gives the protein CASSFLQGWNSPLHF.

The chain carries TRBV10-3 and TRBJ2-3; TRBD2 aligns across 14 bases. Trimming at V came to 2 bases and at J to 6 bases, leaving 13 bases not matched to a gene. The CDR3 covers 19 residues. CDR1 and CDR2 (germline): ENHRY, SYGVKD. The CDR3 DNA sequence: TGTGCCATCAGTGAGGGGAGCATGGGACTAGCGGGGGAGGTGGATACGCAGTATTTT. This sequence encodes CAISEGSMGLAGEVDTQYF.

This chain uses TRBV9 with TRBJ2-2, with 9 bases that match TRBD1. Germline V gene lookup returns CDR1 SGDLS and CDR2 YYNGEE. This CDR3 is 15 amino acids long. The junction had 5 bases not matched to a gene; V was cut back by 4 bases and J by 4 bases. CDR3 loop: CASSIRTGATGELFF. CDR3 DNA: TGTGCCAGCAGCATACGGACAGGGGCCACCGGGGAGCTGTTTTTT.

The chain recombines TRBV7-2 with TRBJ2-1; D is perhaps TRBD2 (7 bases). Trimming removed 5 bases from V and 8 bases from J, with 19 bases in between. The CDR3 runs to 15 residues. Germline V gene sequence: CDR1 SGHTA, CDR2 FQGNSA. The CDR3 loop reads CASSPRGGAIDEQFF. CDR3 in DNA: TGTGCCAGCAGCCCTAGAGGGGGGGCCATTGATGAGCAGTTCTTC.

The chain links TRBV29-1 to TRBJ2-2, with D possibly being TRBD2 (5 bases). The CDR3 consists of 13 residues. Trimming left V 5 bases short and J 8 bases short, with 15 bases between. Germline V CDR1 and CDR2: SQVTM, ANQGSEA. The chain's CDR3 is CSVLETIGGELFF. CDR3 coding DNA: TGCAGCGTTTTAGAGACTATCGGGGGGGAGCTGTTTTTT.

The CDR3 coding sequence is TGTGCCAGCAGTGAATTGCGGGTAGACAATGAGCAGTTCTTC. Translating gives CASSELRVDNEQFF. V gene TRBV6-1 combines with J gene TRBJ2-1, with a tentative D call TRBD2 (5 bases). The CDR3 extends over 14 amino acids. The V gene lost 2 bases and the J gene lost 5 bases, with 10 bases spanning the gap. The germline V gene encodes CDR1 MNHNS and CDR2 SASEGT.

This sequence joins TRBV19 and TRBJ1-2, with unresolved D. This CDR3 has 14 amino acids. Per germline, CDR1 LNHDA and CDR2 SQIVND (reference sequence). The V end was cut by 7 bases, the J end by 4 bases, with 16 bases between. The DNA of the CDR3 is TGTGCCAGTATGGCCCCGAGAGGTAGCTATGGCTACACCTTC. This sequence encodes CASMAPRGSYGYTF.

V gene TRBV9 combines with J gene TRBJ2-7; D is unclear. The V gene lost 2 bases and the J gene lost 7 bases, with 22 bases spanning the gap. The CDR3 spans 16 residues. The germline V gene has CDR1 SGDLS and CDR2 YYNGEE. For the CDR3, the DNA is TGTGCCAGCAGCGTGGACCAGCATGGAGTCACCGGGGAGCAGTACTTC. Residues: CASSVDQHGVTGEQYF.

V is TRBV5-1 and J is TRBJ1-1, with D maybe TRBD1 (5 bases). The CDR3 has 13 amino acids. Germline V lookup: CDR1 SGHRS, CDR2 YFSETQ. Trimming cost V 5 bases and J 5 bases, with 13 bases left between them. CDR3 amino acids: CASSSWGSTEAFF. Written as DNA, the CDR3 is TGCGCCAGCAGTTCCTGGGGGTCAACTGAAGCTTTCTTT.

The chain uses TRBV27 and TRBJ1-1, with D tentatively TRBD1 (5 bases). The CDR3 is 13 residues long. The germline CDR1 and CDR2 sequences are MNHEY and SMNVEV (reference sequence). V was cut by 2 bases and J by 7 bases, with 11 bases left in between. The CDR3 spells CASSLRGRGEAFF. In nucleotides, the CDR3 is TGTGCCAGCAGTTTAAGGGGTCGCGGTGAAGCTTTCTTT.

The J gene is TRBJ2-5, the V gene TRBV5-1; no reliable D call. Germline V gene sequence: CDR1 SGHRS, CDR2 YFSETQ. The V gene lost 0 bases and the J gene lost 2 bases, with 8 bases spanning the gap. The CDR3 has 14 amino acids. CDR3 bases: TGCGCCAGCAGCTTGGCCGGCATGCAAGAGACCCAGTACTTC. Translated: CASSLAGMQETQYF.

V usage is TRBV5-4 and J usage is TRBJ2-1, with 14 bases aligning to TRBD2. Germline assignment: CDR1 SGHNT and CDR2 YYREEE (reference sequence). J was trimmed by 10 bases and V by 4 bases; bases with no gene match: 10. CDR3 length: 16 residues. DNA for the CDR3: TGTGCCAGCAGCCTATGGACTGGACTAGCGGGAGGCGAGCAGTTCTTC. Amino acid sequence: CASSLWTGLAGGEQFF.

V usage is TRBV25-1 and J usage is TRBJ2-7; 15 nucleotides agree with TRBD2. The trim removed 4 bases at V and 3 bases at J, leaving 10 bases unmatched. This CDR3 is built from 18 residues. Per germline, CDR1 MGHDK and CDR2 SYGVNS. In nucleotides, the CDR3 is TGTGCCAGCAGTGGTCCCAGGACTAGCGGGAGGGCGTTCTACGAGCAGTACTTC. Translating gives CASSGPRTSGRAFYEQYF.

This clone was seen only a few times. This chain joins TRBV19 and TRBJ1-6; 9 nucleotides match TRBD1. With 5 bases clipped from V and 2 bases from J, the junction kept 7 bases outside the gene matches. The CDR3 runs to 17 residues. Germline V gene lookup returns CDR1 LNHDA and CDR2 SQIVND (reference sequence). The CDR3 DNA reads TGTGCCAGTAGTTACTCCGGGACAGGGACCTATAATTCACCCCTCCACTTT. Translated: CASSYSGTGTYNSPLHF.

V is TRBV28 and J is TRBJ2-1, with TRBD1 matching over 7 bases. CDR1 and CDR2 (germline): MDHEN, SYDVKM. The J segment lost 4 bases and the V segment lost 9 bases, leaving 12 bases of the junction unmatched. The CDR3 extends over 15 amino acids. The CDR3 reads CASLTGYRRYNEQFF. The CDR3 DNA follows: TGTGCCAGTCTGACAGGGTATAGAAGGTACAATGAGCAGTTCTTC.

Points on this clone: One junction end does not reproduce the germline sequence, and a read error may be involved. The chain carries TRBV5-1 and TRBJ2-5, with D unclear. The CDR3 consists of 12 residues. Germline V gene lookup returns CDR1 SGHRS and CDR2 YFSETQ. The CDR3: CVSSATPETQYF. The CDR3 DNA reads as TGCGTCAGCAGCGCAACCCCGGAGACCCAGTACTTC.

The V gene is TRBV18, the J gene TRBJ2-1; 13 nucleotides agree with TRBD2. Germline V gene sequence: CDR1 KGHSH, CDR2 LQKENI. After removal of 5 bases from V and 4 bases from J, the junction contained 11 bases not matched to a gene. The CDR3 totals 18 residues. Here the CDR3 reads CASSMTSGRRLGYNEQFF. CDR3 nucleotide sequence: TGTGCCAGCTCAATGACTAGCGGGAGGAGGTTGGGATACAATGAGCAGTTCTTC. Full variable domain (remainder filled in from reference TRBV18 and TRBJ2-1): NAGVMQNPRHLVRRRGQEARLRCSPMKGHSHVYWYRQLPEEGLKFMVYLQKENIIDESGMPKERFSAEFPKEGPSILRIQQVVRGDSAAYFCASSMTSGRRLGYNEQFFGPGTRLTVL.

The rearrangement uses TRBV18 and TRBJ1-2; 8 nucleotides agree with TRBD1. Unmatched junction bases numbered 0, after V lost 2 bases and J lost 1 base. The germline V gene has CDR1 KGHSH and CDR2 LQKENI. The CDR3 sequence is 14 residues long. CDR3 in DNA: TGTGCCAGCTCACCAGACAGGGGTAACTATGGCTACACCTTC. It encodes CASSPDRGNYGYTF.

The chain links TRBV6-4 to TRBJ2-7; the D gene could be TRBD1 or TRBD2 (5 bases each). The ends were cut back, 3 bases at V and 0 bases at J, with 18 bases in the middle. The germline V gene encodes CDR1 MRHNA and CDR2 SNTAGT. CDR3 length: 17 residues. The DNA of the CDR3 is TGTGCCAGCAGTGATTGGAGTTGGGACCGGAGCTCCTACGAGCAGTACTTC. Translated, it gives CASSDWSWDRSSYEQYF.

This clone has a single count. CDR3 sequence reads: CASSPRNTEAFF. The CDR3 DNA reads as TGTGCCAGCTCACCACGAAACACTGAAGCTTTCTTT. The chain employs TRBV18 and TRBJ1-1; no clear D gene. Trimming took off 1 base at V and 2 bases at J, with 2 bases between the two ends. This CDR3 contains 12 residues. From germline, CDR1 is KGHSH and CDR2 LQKENI.

V is TRBV2 and J is TRBJ1-4; D remains unclear. The CDR3 sequence is 15 residues long. V was clipped by 4 bases and J by 5 bases, with 14 bases between them. Per the germline V gene, CDR1 is SNHLY and CDR2 is FYNNEI. The CDR3 DNA is TGTGCCAGCAGTGGGGCCAAGGTTCTCAATGAAAAACTGTTTTTT. Residues: CASSGAKVLNEKLFF.

This clone was seen only once. J is TRBJ1-5 and V is TRBV14, with D possibly being TRBD1 (6 bases). Germline CDR1 is SGHDN and CDR2 is FVKESK. V was shortened by 0 bases and J by 1 base, with 13 bases between the two germline ends. This CDR3 comprises 17 residues. CDR3 in DNA: TGTGCCAGCAGCCAAGATTCAGGGGATGGAAGCAATCAGCCCCAGCATTTT. Its translation is CASSQDSGDGSNQPQHF.

V gene TRBV19 combines with J gene TRBJ2-3; no clear D gene. Trimming removed 3 bases at V and 0 bases at J, with 7 bases between. Germline values: CDR1 LNHDA, CDR2 SQIVND (reference sequence). This CDR3 comprises 14 residues. The CDR3 protein is CASSMTGSTDTQYF. CDR3 bases: TGTGCCAGTAGTATGACCGGCAGCACAGATACGCAGTATTTT. Supplemented by reference TRBV19 and TRBJ2-3, the full variable domain reads DGGITQSPKYLFRKEGQNVTLSCEQNLNHDAMYWYRQDPGQGLRLIYYSQIVNDFQKGDIAEGYSVSREKKESFPLTVTSAQKNPTAFYLCASSMTGSTDTQYFGPGTRLTVL.

This rearrangement joins TRBV6-6 to TRBJ2-7, with D uncertain. The CDR3 is 13 residues long. CDR1 is MNHNY, CDR2 SVGAGI, per germline (reference sequence). V lost 6 bases, J lost 4 bases, and 13 bases lay in between. The CDR3 DNA reads as TGTGCCAGCAGCCCCGTGACAACTTACGAGCAGTACTTC. Protein product: CASSPVTTYEQYF.

The rearrangement links TRBV6-5 to TRBJ1-3; possibly TRBD1 for D (5 bases). CDR3 length equals 14 residues. Trimming took 0 bases from V and 4 from J, leaving 7 bases between them. Germline V CDR1 and CDR2: MNHEY, SVGAGI. CDR3 protein: CASSYSGAGNTIYF. The CDR3 DNA is TGTGCCAGCAGTTACTCCGGGGCCGGAAACACCATATATTTT.

This chain joins TRBV7-9 and TRBJ2-3, with TRBD2 identical over 9 bases. The J segment lost 7 bases and the V segment lost 7 bases, leaving 12 bases of the junction unmatched. CDR1 SEHNR and CDR2 FQNEAQ come from the germline V gene (reference sequence). CDR3 length: 15 amino acids. CDR3 DNA sequence: TGTGCCAGCACCTTCTCCAGCGGGAGGATGAATACGCAGTATTTT. It encodes CASTFSSGRMNTQYF.